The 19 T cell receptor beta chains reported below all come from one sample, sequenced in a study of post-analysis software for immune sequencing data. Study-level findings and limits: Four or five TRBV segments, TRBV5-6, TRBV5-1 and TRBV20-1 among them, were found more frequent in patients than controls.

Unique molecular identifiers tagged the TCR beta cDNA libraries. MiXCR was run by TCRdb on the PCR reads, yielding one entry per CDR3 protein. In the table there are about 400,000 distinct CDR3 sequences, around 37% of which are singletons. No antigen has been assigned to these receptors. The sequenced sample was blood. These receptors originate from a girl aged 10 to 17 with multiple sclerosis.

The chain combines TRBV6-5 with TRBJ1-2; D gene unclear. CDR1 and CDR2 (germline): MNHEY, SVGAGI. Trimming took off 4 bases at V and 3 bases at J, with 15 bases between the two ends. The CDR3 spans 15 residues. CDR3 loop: CASSSPGRGDYGYTF. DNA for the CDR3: TGTGCCAGCAGTTCCCCCGGGCGGGGTGACTATGGCTACACCTTC.

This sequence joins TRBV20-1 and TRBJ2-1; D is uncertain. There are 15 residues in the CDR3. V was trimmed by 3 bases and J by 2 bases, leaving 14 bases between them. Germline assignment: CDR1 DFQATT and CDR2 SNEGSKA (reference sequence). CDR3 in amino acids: CSASGTAVPYNEQFF. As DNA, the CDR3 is TGCAGTGCTAGTGGTACCGCGGTCCCCTACAATGAGCAGTTCTTC.

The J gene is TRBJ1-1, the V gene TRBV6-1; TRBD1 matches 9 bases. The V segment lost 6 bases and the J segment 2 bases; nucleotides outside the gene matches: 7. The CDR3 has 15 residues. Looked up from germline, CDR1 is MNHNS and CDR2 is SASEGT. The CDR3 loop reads CASSPNRGLNTEAFF. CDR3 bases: TGTGCCAGCAGCCCAAACAGGGGGCTAAACACTGAAGCTTTCTTT.

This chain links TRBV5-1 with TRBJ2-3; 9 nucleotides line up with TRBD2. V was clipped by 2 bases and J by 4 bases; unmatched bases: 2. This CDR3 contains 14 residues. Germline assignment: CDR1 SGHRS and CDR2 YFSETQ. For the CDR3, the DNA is TGCGCCAGCAGCTTTGGGACTAGCCCAGATACGCAGTATTTT. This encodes CASSFGTSPDTQYF.

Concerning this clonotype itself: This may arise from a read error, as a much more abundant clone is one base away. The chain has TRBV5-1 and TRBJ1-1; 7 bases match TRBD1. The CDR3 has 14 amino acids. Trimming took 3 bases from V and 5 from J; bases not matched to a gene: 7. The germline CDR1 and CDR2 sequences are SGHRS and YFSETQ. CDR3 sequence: CASSSGGPHTEAFF. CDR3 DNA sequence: TGCGCCAGCAGCTCAGGGGGTCCGCATACTGAAGCTTTCTTT.

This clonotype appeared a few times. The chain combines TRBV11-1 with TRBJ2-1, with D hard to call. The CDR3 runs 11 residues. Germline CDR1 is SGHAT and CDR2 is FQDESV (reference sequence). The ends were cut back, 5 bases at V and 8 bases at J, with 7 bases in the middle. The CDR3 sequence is CASSVNYEQFF. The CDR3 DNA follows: TGTGCCAGCAGCGTCAACTATGAGCAGTTCTTC.

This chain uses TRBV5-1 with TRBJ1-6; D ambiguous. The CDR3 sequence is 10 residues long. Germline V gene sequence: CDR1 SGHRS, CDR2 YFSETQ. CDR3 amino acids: CAKGYSPLHF. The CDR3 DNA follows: TGCGCTAAGGGTTATTCACCCCTCCACTTT.

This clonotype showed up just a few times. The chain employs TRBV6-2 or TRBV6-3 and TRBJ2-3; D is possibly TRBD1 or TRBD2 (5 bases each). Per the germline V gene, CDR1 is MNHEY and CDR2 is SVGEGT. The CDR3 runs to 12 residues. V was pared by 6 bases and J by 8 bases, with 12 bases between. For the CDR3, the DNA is TGTGCCAGCAGGGCACTTGGGGGTACGCAGTATTTT. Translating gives CASRALGGTQYF.

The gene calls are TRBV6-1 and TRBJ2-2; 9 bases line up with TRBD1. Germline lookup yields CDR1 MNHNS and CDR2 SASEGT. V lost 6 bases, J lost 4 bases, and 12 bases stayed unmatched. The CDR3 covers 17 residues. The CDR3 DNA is TGTGCCAGCAGGCGACAGGGGGTGATATTATGCACCGGGGAGCTGTTTTTT. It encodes CASRRQGVILCTGELFF.

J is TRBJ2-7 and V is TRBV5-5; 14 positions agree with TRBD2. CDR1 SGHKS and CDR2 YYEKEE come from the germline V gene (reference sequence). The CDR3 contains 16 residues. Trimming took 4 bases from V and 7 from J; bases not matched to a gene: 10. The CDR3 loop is CASSPGTSGGYREQYF. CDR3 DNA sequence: TGTGCCAGCAGCCCCGGGACTAGCGGGGGATATAGGGAGCAGTACTTC.

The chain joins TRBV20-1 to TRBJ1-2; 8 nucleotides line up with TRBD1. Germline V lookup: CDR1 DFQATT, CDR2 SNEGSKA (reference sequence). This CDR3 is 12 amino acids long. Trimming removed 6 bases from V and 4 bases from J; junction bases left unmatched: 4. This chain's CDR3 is CSATRGLYGYTF. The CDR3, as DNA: TGCAGTGCGACCAGGGGGCTCTATGGCTACACCTTC.

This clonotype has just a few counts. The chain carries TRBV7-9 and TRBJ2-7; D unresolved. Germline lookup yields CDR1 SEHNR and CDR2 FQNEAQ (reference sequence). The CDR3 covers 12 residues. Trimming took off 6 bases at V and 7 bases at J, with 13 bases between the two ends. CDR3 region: CASRPLPGEQYF. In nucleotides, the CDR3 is TGTGCCAGCAGACCCCTACCCGGGGAGCAGTACTTC. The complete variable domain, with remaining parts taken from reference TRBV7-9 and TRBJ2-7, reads DTGVSQNPRHKITKRGQNVTFRCDPISEHNRLYWYRQTLGQGPEFLTYFQNEAQLEKSRLLSDRFSAERPKGSFSTLEIQRTEQGDSAMYLCASRPLPGEQYFGPGTRLTVT.

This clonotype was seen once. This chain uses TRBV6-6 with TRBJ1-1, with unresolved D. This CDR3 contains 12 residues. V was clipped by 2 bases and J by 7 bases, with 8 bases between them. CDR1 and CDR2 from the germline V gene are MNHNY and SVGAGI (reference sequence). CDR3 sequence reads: CASSYGEFEAFF. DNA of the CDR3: TGTGCCAGCAGTTACGGTGAGTTTGAAGCTTTCTTT.

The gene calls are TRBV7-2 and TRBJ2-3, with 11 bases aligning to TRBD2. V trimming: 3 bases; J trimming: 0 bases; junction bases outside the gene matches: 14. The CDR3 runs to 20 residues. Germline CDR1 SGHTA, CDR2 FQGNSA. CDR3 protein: CASSFPYPGLAESSTDTQYF. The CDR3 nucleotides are TGTGCCAGCAGCTTCCCCTATCCGGGACTAGCGGAATCCAGCACAGATACGCAGTATTTT.

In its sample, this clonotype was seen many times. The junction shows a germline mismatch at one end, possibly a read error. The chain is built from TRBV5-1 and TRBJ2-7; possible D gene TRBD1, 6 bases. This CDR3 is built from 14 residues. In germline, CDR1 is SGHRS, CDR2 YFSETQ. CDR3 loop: CASSLPQGSYEQYF. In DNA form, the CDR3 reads TGTGCCAGCAGTTTACCCCAGGGGTCCTACGAGCAGTACTTC. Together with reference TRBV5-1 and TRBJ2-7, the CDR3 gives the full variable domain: KAGVTQTPRYLIKTRGQQVTLSCSPISGHRSVSWYQQTPGQGLQFLFEYFSETQRNKGNFPGRFSGRQFSNSRSEMNVSTLELGDSALYLCASSLPQGSYEQYFGPGTRLTVT.

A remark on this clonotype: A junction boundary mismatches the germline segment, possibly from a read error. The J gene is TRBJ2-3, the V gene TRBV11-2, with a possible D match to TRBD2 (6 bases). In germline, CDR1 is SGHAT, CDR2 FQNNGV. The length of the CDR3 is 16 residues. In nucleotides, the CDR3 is TGCGCCAGCAGCCCTAGGGGTGGGGGGATCACAGATACGCAGTATTTT. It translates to CASSPRGGGITDTQYF.

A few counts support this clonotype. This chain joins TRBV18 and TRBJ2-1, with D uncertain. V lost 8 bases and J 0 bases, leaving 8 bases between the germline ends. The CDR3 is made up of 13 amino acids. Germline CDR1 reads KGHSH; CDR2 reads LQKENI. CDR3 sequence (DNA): TGTGCCAGCAGTCCCCTCTCCTACAATGAGCAGTTCTTC. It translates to CASSPLSYNEQFF. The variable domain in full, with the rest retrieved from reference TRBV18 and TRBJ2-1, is NAGVMQNPRHLVRRRGQEARLRCSPMKGHSHVYWYRQLPEEGLKFMVYLQKENIIDESGMPKERFSAEFPKEGPSILRIQQVVRGDSAAYFCASSPLSYNEQFFGPGTRLTVL.

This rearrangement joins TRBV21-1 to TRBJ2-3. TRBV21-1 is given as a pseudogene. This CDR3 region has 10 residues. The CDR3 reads CASRPDTQYF. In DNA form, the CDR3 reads TGTGCCAGCAGGCCCGATACGCAGTATTTT.

The CDR3 sequence: CASKGDTEAFF. Here the CDR3 DNA reads TGTGCCAGCAAGGGTGACACTGAAGCTTTCTTT. The chain couples TRBV2 to TRBJ1-1; D is unresolved. CDR3 size: 11 residues. Between the trimmed V and J ends, which lost 7 bases and 3 bases, there was a span of 6 bases. Per germline, CDR1 SNHLY and CDR2 FYNNEI.